This TCR beta chain was retrieved from a study of blood T cells in healthy people across ages. For the study at large: Using template switching, researchers captured about one barcoded beta molecule for each two T cells.

In germline, CDR1 is MGHRA, CDR2 YSYEKL. Deletions cut 1 base from V and 2 bases from J, with 22 bases between. The CDR3 extends over 19 amino acids. A second 7 to 11 cycle PCR used barcoded and J-beta primers. TCRdb passed the 5' RACE reads through MiXCR, listing each CDR3 protein once. The profile shows over 600,000 distinct CDR3 sequences, around 43% of them singletons. Each donor had 9 to 10 milliliters of peripheral blood drawn. Every sample gave at least 5 micrograms of total RNA when it was extracted. Input material: blood. The source is a man at least 80 years old in good health. The J gene is TRBJ2-3, the V gene TRBV4-1; tentatively, D is TRBD2 (7 bases). For the CDR3, the DNA is TGCGCCAGCAGCCAAGTCCGGGGAGGGGGGGGCCCCCACACAGATACGCAGTATTTT. Residues: CASSQVRGGGGPHTDTQYF.